This TCR beta chain originates from a study of blood T cells in healthy people across ages. Broader study findings: Diversity of TCR beta per million T cells declined in a roughly linear way with age. Considered underestimates were the diversity estimates obtained from one million T cells.

A J-beta primer mix and a sample-barcoded 5' primer were used in a second PCR of roughly 6 to 11 cycles. Using its own MiXCR run on the 5' RACE reads, TCRdb lists one record per CDR3 protein. The table records about 680,000 distinct CDR3 sequences, over 45% of them present only once. Extracted total RNA amounted to at least 5 micrograms for each sample. With regard to this clonotype: Its antigen is unidentified.

What was sequenced was blood. The receptor was derived from a woman aged 55-69 years in good health.

CDR3 DNA: TGTGCCAGCTCAGCCCAGGGGGGTTCCTACAATGAGCAGTTCTTC. This sequence encodes CASSAQGGSYNEQFF. The chain recombines TRBV18 with TRBJ2-1; D might be TRBD1 (7 bases). Germline values: CDR1 KGHSH, CDR2 LQKENI. V gave up 5 bases and J gave up 1 base, with 12 bases separating them. This CDR3 spans 15 amino acids.